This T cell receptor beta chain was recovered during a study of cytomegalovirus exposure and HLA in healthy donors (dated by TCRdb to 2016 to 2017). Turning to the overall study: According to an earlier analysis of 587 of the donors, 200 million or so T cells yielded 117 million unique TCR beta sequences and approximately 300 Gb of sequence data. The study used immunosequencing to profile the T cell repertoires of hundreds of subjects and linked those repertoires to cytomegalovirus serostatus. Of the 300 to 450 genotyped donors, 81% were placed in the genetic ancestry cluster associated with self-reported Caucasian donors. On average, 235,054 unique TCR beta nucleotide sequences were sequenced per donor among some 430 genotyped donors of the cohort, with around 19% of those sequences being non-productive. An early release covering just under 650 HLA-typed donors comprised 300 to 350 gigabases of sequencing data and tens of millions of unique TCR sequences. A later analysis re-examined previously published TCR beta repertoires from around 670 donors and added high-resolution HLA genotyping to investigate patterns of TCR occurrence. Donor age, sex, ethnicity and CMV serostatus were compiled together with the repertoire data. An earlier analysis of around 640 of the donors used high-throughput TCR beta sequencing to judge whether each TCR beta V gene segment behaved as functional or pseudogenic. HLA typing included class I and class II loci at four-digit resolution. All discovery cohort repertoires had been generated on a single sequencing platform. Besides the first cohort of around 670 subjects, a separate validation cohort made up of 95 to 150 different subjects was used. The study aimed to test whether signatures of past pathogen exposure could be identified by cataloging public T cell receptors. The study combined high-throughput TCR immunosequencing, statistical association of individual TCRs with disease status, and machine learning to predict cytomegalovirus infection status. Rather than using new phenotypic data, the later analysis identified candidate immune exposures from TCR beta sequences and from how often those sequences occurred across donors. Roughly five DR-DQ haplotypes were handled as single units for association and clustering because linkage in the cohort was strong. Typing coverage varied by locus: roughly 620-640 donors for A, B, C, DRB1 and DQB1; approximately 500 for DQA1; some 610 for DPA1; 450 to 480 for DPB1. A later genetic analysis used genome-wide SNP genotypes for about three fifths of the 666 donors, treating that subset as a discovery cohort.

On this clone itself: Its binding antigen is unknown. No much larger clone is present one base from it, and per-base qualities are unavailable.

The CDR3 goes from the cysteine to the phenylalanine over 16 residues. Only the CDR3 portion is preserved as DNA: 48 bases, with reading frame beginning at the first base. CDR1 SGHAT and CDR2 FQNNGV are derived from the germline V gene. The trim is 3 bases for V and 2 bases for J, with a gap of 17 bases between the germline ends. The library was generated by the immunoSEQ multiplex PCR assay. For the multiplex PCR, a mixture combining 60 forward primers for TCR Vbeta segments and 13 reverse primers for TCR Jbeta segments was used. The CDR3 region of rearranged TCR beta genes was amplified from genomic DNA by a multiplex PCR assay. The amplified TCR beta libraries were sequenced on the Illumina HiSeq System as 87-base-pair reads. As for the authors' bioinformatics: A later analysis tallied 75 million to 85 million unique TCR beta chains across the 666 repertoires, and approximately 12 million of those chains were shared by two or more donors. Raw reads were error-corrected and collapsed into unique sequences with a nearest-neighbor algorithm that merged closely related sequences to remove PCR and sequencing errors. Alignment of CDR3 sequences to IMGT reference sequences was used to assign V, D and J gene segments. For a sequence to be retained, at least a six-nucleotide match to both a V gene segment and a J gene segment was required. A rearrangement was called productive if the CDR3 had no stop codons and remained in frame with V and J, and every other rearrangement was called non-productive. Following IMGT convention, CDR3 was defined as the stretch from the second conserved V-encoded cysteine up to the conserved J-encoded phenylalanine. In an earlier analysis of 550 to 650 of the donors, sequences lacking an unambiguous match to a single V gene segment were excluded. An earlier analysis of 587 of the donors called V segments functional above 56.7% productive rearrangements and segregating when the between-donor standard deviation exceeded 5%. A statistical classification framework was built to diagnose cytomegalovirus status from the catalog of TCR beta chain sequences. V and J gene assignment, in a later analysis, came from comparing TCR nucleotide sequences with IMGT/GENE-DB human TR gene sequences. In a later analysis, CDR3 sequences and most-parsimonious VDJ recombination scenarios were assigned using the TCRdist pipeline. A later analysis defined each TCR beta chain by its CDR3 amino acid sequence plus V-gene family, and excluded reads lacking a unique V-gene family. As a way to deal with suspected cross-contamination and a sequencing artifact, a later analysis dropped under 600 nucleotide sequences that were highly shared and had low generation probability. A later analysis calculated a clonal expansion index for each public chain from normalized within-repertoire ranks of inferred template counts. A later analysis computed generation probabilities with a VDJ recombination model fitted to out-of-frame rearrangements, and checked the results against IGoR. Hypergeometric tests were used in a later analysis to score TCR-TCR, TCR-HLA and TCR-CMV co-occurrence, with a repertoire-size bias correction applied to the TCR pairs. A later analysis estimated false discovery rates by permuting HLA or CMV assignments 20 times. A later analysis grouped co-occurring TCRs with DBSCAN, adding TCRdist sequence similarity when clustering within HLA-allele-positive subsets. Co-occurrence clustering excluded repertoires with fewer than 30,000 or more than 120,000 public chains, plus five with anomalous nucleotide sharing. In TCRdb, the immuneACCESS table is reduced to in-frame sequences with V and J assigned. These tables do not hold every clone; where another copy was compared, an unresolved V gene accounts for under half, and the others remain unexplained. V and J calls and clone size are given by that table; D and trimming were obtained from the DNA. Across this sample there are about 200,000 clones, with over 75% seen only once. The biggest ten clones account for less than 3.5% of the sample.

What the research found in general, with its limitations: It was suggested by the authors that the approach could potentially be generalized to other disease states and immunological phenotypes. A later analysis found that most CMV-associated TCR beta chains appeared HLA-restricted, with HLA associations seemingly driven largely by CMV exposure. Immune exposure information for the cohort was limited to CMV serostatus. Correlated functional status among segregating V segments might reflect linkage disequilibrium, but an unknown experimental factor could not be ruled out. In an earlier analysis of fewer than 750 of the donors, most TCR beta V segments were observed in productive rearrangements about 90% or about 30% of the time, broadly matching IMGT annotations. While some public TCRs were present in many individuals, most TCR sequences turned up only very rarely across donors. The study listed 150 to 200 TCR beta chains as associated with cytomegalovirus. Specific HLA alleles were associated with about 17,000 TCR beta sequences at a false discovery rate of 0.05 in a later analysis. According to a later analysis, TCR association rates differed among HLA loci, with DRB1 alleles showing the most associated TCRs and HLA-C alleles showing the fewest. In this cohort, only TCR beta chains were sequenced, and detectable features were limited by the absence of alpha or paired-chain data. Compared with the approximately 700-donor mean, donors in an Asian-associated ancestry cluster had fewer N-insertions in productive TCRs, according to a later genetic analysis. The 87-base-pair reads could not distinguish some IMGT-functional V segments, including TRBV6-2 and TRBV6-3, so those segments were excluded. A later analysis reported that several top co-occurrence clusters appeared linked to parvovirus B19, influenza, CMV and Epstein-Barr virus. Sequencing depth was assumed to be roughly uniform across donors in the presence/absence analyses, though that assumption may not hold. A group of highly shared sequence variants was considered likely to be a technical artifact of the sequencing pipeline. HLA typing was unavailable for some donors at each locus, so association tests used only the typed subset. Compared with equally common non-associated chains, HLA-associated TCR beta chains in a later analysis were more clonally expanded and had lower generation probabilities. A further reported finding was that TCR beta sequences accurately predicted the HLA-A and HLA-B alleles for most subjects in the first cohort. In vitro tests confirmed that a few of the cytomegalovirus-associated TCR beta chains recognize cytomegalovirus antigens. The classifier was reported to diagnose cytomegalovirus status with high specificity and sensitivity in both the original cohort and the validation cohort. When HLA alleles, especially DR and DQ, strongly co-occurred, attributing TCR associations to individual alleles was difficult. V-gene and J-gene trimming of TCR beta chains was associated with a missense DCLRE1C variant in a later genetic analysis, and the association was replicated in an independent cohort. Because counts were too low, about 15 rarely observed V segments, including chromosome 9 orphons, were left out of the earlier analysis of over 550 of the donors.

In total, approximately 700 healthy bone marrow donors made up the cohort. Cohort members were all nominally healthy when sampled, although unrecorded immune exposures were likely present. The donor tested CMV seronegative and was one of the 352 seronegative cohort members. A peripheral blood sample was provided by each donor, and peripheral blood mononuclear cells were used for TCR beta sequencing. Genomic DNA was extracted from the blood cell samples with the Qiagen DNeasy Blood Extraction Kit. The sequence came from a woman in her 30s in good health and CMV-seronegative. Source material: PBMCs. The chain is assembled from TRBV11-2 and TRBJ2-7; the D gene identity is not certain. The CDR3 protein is CASSLLLRLVPYEQYF. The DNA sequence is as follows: TGTGCCAGCAGCTTGCTTCTACGGCTAGTCCCCTACGAGCAGTACTTC.